This T cell receptor beta chain was retrieved from a study of blood T cell repertoires in COVID-19. The overall study: PBMCs, B-cell-depleted T cells, or T cells provided the cDNA or gDNA that made up the material.

The germline V and J ends were trimmed by 4 bases and 8 bases, with 19 bases remaining between them. Germline lookup yields CDR1 SGHAT and CDR2 FQNNGV. There are 15 residues in the CDR3. Sequencing used immunoSEQ multiplex PCR; TCRdb keeps in-frame clones, though not all of them. The repertoire holds fewer than 250,000 clones, with around four fifths as singletons. Sequenced: peripheral blood. This rearrangement joins TRBV11-2 to TRBJ2-3; TRBD1 might be the D (7 bases). The source of this sequence is a man younger than 45 with active or convalescent COVID-19. The chain's CDR3 is CASSSGQTMGGTQYF. The CDR3 nucleotides are TGTGCCAGCAGCTCGGGACAGACTATGGGAGGTACGCAGTATTTT.